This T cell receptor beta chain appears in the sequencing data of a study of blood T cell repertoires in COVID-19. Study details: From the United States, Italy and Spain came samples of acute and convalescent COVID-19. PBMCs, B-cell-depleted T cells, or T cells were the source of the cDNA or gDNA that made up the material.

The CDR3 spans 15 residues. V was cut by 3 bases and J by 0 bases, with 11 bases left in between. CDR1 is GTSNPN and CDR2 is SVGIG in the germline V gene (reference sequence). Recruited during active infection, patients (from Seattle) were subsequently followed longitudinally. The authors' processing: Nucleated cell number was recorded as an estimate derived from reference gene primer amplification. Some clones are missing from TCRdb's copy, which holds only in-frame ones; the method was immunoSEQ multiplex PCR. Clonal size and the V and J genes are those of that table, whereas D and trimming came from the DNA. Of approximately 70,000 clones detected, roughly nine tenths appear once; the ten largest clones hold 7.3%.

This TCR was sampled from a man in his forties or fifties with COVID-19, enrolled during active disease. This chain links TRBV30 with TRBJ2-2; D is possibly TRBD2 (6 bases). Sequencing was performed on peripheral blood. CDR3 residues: CAWRAGSANTGELFF. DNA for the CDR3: TGTGCCTGGAGGGCGGGGTCCGCGAACACCGGGGAGCTGTTTTTT.